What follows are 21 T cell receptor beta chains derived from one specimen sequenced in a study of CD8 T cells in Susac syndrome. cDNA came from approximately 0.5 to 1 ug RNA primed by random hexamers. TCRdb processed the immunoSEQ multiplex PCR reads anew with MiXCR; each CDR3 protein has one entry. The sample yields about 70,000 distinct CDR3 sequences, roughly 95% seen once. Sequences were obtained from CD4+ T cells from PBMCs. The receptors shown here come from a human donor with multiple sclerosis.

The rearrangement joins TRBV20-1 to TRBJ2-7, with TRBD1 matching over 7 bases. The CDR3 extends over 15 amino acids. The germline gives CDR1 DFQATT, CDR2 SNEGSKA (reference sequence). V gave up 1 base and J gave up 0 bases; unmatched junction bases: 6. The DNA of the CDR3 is TGCAGTGCTAGAGCGGCGACAGGGACCTCCTACGAGCAGTACTTC. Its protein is CSARAATGTSYEQYF.

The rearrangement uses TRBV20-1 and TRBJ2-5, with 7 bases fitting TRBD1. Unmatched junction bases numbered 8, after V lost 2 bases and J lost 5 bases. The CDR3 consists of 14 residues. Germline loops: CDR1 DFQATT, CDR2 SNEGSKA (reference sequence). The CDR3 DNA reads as TGCAGTGCTAGAACAGGGGTGTCTTTTGAGACCCAGTACTTC. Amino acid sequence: CSARTGVSFETQYF.

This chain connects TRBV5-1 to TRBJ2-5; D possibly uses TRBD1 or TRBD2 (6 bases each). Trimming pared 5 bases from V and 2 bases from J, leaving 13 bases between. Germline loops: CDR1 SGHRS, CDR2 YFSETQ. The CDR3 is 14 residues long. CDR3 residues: CASSGRGGQETQYF. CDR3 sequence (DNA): TGCGCCAGCAGTGGCCGAGGGGGGCAAGAGACCCAGTACTTC. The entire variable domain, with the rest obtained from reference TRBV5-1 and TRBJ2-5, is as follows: KAGVTQTPRYLIKTRGQQVTLSCSPISGHRSVSWYQQTPGQGLQFLFEYFSETQRNKGNFPGRFSGRQFSNSRSEMNVSTLELGDSALYLCASSGRGGQETQYFGPGTRLLVL.

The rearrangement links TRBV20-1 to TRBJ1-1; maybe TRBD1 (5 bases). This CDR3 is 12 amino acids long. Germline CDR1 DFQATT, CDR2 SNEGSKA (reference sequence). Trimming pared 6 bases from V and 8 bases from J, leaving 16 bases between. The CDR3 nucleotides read TGCAGTGCCCAGTGGAGGGGCAGGGAAGCTTTCTTT. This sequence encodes CSAQWRGREAFF.

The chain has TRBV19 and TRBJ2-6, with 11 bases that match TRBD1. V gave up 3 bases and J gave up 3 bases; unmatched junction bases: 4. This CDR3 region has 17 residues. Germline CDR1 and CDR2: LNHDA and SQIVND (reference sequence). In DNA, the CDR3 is TGTGCCAGTAGTATGGGACAGGGGGAAGATGGGGCCAACGTCCTGACTTTC. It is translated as CASSMGQGEDGANVLTF.

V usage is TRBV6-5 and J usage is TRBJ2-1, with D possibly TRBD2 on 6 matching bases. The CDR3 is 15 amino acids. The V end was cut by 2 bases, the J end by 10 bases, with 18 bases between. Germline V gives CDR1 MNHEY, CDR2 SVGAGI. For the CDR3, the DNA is TGTGCCAGCAGTTACGCCCGGGGAGGCGCCGGGGAGCAGTTCTTC. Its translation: CASSYARGGAGEQFF.

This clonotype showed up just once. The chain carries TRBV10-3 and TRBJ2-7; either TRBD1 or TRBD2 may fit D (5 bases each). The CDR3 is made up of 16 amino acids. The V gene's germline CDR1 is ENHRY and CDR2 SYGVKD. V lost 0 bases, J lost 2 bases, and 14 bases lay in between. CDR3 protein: CAISESLGTFPYEQYF. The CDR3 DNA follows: TGTGCCATCAGTGAGTCGCTGGGGACCTTCCCCTACGAGCAGTACTTC.

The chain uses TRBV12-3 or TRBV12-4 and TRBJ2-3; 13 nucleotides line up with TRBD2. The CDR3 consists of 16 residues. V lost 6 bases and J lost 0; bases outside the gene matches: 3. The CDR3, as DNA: TGTGCCAGCAGACGGACTAGCGGGAGTAGCACAGATACGCAGTATTTT. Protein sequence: CASRRTSGSSTDTQYF.

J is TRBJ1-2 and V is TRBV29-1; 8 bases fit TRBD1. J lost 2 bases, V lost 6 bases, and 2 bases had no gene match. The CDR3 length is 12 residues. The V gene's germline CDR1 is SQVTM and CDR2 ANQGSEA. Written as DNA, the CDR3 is TGCAGCGTCGCAGGGGGCAACTATGGCTACACCTTC. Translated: CSVAGGNYGYTF.

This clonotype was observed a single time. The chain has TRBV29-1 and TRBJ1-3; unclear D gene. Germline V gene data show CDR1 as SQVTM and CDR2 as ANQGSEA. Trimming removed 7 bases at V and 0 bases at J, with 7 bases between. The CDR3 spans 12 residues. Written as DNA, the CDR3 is TGCAGCGGTGAGAGCTCTGGAAACACCATATATTTT. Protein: CSGESSGNTIYF.

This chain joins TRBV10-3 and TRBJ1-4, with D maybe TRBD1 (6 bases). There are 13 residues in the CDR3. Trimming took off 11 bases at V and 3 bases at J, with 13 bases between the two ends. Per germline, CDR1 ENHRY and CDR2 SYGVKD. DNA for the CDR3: TGTGCCCAGAAAAGGGGGGCTAATGAAAAACTGTTTTTT. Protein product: CAQKRGANEKLFF.

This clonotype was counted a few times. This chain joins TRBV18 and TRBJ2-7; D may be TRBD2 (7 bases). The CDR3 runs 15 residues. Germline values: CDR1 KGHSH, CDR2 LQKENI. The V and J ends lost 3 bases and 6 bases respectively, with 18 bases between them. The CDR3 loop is CASSPGGPQKVEQYF. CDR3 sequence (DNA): TGTGCCAGCTCACCGGGGGGGCCGCAGAAGGTCGAGCAGTACTTC.

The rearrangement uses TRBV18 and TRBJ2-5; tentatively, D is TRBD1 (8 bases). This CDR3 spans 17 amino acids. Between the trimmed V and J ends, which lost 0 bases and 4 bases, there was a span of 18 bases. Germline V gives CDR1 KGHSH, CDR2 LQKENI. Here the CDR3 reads CASSPPQGQGGGETQYF. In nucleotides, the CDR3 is TGTGCCAGCTCACCACCGCAAGGACAGGGAGGGGGAGAGACCCAGTACTTC.

This chain's CDR3 is CASSRPSGAETQYF. The CDR3 coding sequence is TGTGCCAGCAGCCGTCCCAGCGGGGCTGAGACCCAGTACTTC. The chain joins TRBV11-3 to TRBJ2-5, with 7 bases matching TRBD2. CDR1 SGHNT and CDR2 YENEEA come from the germline V gene. There are 14 residues in the CDR3. The trim removed 5 bases at V and 5 bases at J, leaving 8 bases unmatched. Complete variable domain (other parts from reference TRBV11-3 and TRBJ2-5): EAGVVQSPRYKIIEKKQPVAFWCNPISGHNTLYWYLQNLGQGPELLIRYENEEAVDDSQLPKDRFSAERLKGVDSTLKIQPAELGDSAVYLCASSRPSGAETQYFGPGTRLLVL.

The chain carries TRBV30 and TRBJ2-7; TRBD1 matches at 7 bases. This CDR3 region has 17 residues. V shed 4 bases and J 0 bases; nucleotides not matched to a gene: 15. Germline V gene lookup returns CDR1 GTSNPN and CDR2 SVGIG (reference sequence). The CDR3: CAWKVRRRAGGSYEQYF. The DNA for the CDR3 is TGTGCCTGGAAGGTGAGACGAAGGGCAGGGGGCTCCTACGAGCAGTACTTC.

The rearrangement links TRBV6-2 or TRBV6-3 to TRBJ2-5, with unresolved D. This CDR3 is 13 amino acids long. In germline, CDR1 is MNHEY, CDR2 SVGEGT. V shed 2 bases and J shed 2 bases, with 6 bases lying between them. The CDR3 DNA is TGTGCCAGCAGTTACCTCAGTCAAGAGACCCAGTACTTC. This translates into CASSYLSQETQYF.

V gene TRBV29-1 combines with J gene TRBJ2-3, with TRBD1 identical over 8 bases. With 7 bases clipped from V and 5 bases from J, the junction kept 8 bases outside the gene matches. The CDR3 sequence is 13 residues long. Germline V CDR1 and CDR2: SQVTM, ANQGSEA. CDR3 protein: CSAGQARGDTQYF. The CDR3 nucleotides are TGCAGCGCGGGACAGGCTCGGGGAGATACGCAGTATTTT.

The CDR3 reads CASSLSPLPYEQYF. In DNA, the CDR3 is TGTGCCAGCAGTTTAAGCCCCCTGCCCTACGAGCAGTACTTC. V is TRBV12-3 or TRBV12-4 and J is TRBJ2-7; D uncertain. The CDR3 covers 14 residues. V gave up 2 bases and J gave up 2 bases, with 10 bases separating them.

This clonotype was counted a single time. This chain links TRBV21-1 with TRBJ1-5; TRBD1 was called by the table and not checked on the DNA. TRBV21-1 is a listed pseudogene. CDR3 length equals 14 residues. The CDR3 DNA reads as TGTGCCAGCAGCAGTACAGGGAACAATCAGCCCCAGCATTTT. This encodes CASSSTGNNQPQHF.

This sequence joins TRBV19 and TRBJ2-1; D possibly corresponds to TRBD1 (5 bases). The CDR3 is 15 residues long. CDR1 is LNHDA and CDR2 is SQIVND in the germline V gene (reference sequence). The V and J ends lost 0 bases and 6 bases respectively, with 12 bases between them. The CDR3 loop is CASSIDEQESNEQFF. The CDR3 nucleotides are TGTGCCAGTAGTATAGACGAACAGGAAAGCAATGAGCAGTTCTTC.

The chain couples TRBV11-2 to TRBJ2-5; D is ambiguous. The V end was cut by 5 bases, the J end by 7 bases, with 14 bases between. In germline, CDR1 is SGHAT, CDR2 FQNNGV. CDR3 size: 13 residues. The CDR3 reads CASSEGSMGTQYF. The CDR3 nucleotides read TGTGCCAGCAGCGAAGGCTCTATGGGGACCCAGTACTTC.